One and the same sample provided the 32 T cell receptor beta chains below, sequenced in a study of beta chain features in type 1 diabetes. Study outcomes and limitations: The study found moderately but significantly shorter TCRB CDR3s in all four CD4+ subsets of Type 1 diabetes patients.

Of the isolated RNA, all was reverse transcribed, and so the sequenced material was expressed TCRB transcripts. The data were produced by immunoSEQ multiplex PCR, yet TCRdb's version contains in-frame clones alone and is incomplete. In the table there are about 700,000 clones, 13% of which are singletons. These receptors lack a known antigen. Input material: naive CD4+ T cells from blood. The origin of the receptors is a man aged 18 to 30 with type 1 diabetes.

This clone was seen a handful of times. CDR3 DNA: TGTGCCAGTCAATGGGGACAGGGCACAGATACGCAGTATTTT. Its protein product is CASQWGQGTDTQYF. This chain links TRBV5-4 with TRBJ2-3; 8 bases map to TRBD1. The V gene's germline CDR1 is SGHNT and CDR2 YYREEE (reference sequence). The CDR3 is 14 amino acids. The trim removed 8 bases at V and 1 base at J, leaving 6 bases unmatched. The whole variable domain, filled in from reference TRBV5-4 and TRBJ2-3, reads ETGVTQSPTHLIKTRGQQVTLRCSSQSGHNTVSWYQQALGQGPQFIFQYYREEENGRGNFPPRFSGLQFPNYSSELNVNALELDDSALYLCASQWGQGTDTQYFGPGTRLTVL.

This clone was detected only a few times. The chain uses TRBV14 and TRBJ1-2; D is undetermined. Trimming left V 1 base short and J 6 bases short, with 9 bases between. The CDR3 consists of 13 residues. CDR1 and CDR2 (germline): SGHDN, FVKESK. The CDR3 DNA reads as TGTGCCAGCAGCCAAGCTCGGGAGGATGGCTACACCTTC. It is translated as CASSQAREDGYTF.

This clone was observed a few times. The chain recombines TRBV2 with TRBJ2-3; the D is unclear. The V gene's germline CDR1 is SNHLY and CDR2 FYNNEI. The ends were cut back, 6 bases at V and 3 bases at J, with 7 bases in the middle. The CDR3 runs to 12 residues. The CDR3 loop is CASRLQTDTQYF. The CDR3 nucleotides are TGTGCCAGCAGACTACAGACAGATACGCAGTATTTT.

There are a few counts of this clone. V and J are TRBV27 and TRBJ2-5, with 10 bases fitting TRBD2. The germline V gene encodes CDR1 MNHEY and CDR2 SMNVEV (reference sequence). The CDR3 runs to 19 residues. V gave up 3 bases and J gave up 4 bases; unmatched junction bases: 17. This chain's CDR3 is CASSFRAGTPGLALETQYF. DNA of the CDR3: TGTGCCAGCAGTTTTCGCGCCGGGACGCCGGGACTAGCGTTAGAGACCCAGTACTTC.

This rearrangement joins TRBV30 to TRBJ1-5, with no clear D. Germline V lookup: CDR1 GTSNPN, CDR2 SVGIG (reference sequence). V shed 3 bases and J shed 1 base, with 7 bases lying between them. The CDR3 loop spans 13 amino acids. The CDR3 DNA reads as TGTGCCTGGAGCCGAAAGAGCAATCAGCCCCAGCATTTT. Amino acids: CAWSRKSNQPQHF.

Comment on this clone: At one end, the junction sequence differs from germline, possibly due to a read error. In the same sample, other DNA sequences code for this CDR3. J is TRBJ1-5 and V is TRBV4-2; no firm D call. CDR3 size: 13 residues. Germline V lookup: CDR1 LGHNA, CDR2 YNFKEQ. The CDR3 DNA reads as TGTGCCAGCAGCCAAGATAGGGTTCAGCCCCAACATTTT. Its protein is CASSQDRVQPQHF.

This clone turned up a few times. The chain employs TRBV9 and TRBJ1-1; D is uncertain. The CDR3 covers 13 residues. Germline V CDR1 and CDR2: SGDLS, YYNGEE. Trimming removed 2 bases at V and 5 bases at J, with 10 bases between. The DNA for the CDR3 is TGTGCCAGCAGCGTCCGGTCGGATACTGAAGCTTTCTTT. As protein: CASSVRSDTEAFF.

This clone was detected a few times. The V call is TRBV4-1, the J call TRBJ2-3; TRBD2 agrees at 11 bases. The ends lost 3 bases at V and 5 bases at J; junction bases unmatched: 7. The CDR3 is made up of 16 amino acids. Germline loops: CDR1 MGHRA, CDR2 YSYEKL. The CDR3 sequence: CASSHLAGGQGDTQYF. DNA of the CDR3: TGCGCCAGCAGCCATCTAGCGGGGGGCCAGGGAGATACGCAGTATTTT.

This clone has only a few counts. This chain joins TRBV25-1 and TRBJ2-5; TRBD1 matches at 11 bases. The CDR3 is made up of 16 amino acids. J lost 5 bases, V lost 5 bases, and 10 bases had no gene match. CDR1 and CDR2 from the germline V gene are MGHDK and SYGVNS. The DNA of the CDR3 is TGTGCCAGCAGTTCCCTGGACAGGGGGCTGGGGGAGACCCAGTACTTC. Translating it yields CASSSLDRGLGETQYF.

The genes are TRBV2 and TRBJ2-2; 13 positions match TRBD2. The V segment lost 8 bases and the J segment 6 bases; nucleotides outside the gene matches: 9. Germline CDR1 is SNHLY and CDR2 is FYNNEI. The CDR3 totals 16 residues. In DNA form, the CDR3 reads TGTGCCAGCTATCCGCGGACTAGCGGGGGAGCCGGGGAGCTGTTTTTT. Residues: CASYPRTSGGAGELFF.

There are a few counts of this clone. This rearrangement joins TRBV4-1 to TRBJ1-1; no firm D call. Germline CDR1 and CDR2: MGHRA and YSYEKL. V dropped 1 base and J dropped 1 base, with 13 bases sitting between them. The CDR3 has 16 amino acids. DNA for the CDR3: TGCGCCAGCAGCCAAGCGGCTGACTTCAGGAACACTGAAGCTTTCTTT. It specifies CASSQAADFRNTEAFF.

The J gene is TRBJ1-1, the V gene TRBV18; TRBD1 is a possible D gene (6 bases). Germline V gene lookup returns CDR1 KGHSH and CDR2 LQKENI. The ends were cut back, 0 bases at V and 5 bases at J, with 13 bases in the middle. The CDR3 is 15 residues long. CDR3 nucleotides: TGTGCCAGCTCACCACCAACAGGGTCCAGAACTGAAGCTTTCTTT. Translating gives CASSPPTGSRTEAFF.

This clone was counted only a few times. V is TRBV9 and J is TRBJ1-2; the match to TRBD1 covers 7 bases. Germline V gives CDR1 SGDLS, CDR2 YYNGEE. CDR3 size: 14 residues. V lost 3 bases to trimming and J lost 2 bases; unmatched junction nucleotides: 4. Here the CDR3 DNA reads TGTGCCAGCAGCGCGGGACAGAAAAACTATGGCTACACCTTC. Its translation: CASSAGQKNYGYTF.

This chain connects TRBV5-1 to TRBJ2-2, with unresolved D. The germline V gene has CDR1 SGHRS and CDR2 YFSETQ. There are 15 residues in the CDR3. V was clipped by 0 bases and J by 1 base, with 7 bases between them. The CDR3 reads CASSLVGKNTGELFF. CDR3 sequence (DNA): TGCGCCAGCAGCTTGGTCGGAAAGAACACCGGGGAGCTGTTTTTT. Using reference TRBV5-1 and TRBJ2-2 for the parts outside the CDR3, the full variable domain is KAGVTQTPRYLIKTRGQQVTLSCSPISGHRSVSWYQQTPGQGLQFLFEYFSETQRNKGNFPGRFSGRQFSNSRSEMNVSTLELGDSALYLCASSLVGKNTGELFFGEGSRLTVL.

The chain uses TRBV9 and TRBJ1-2; 7 nucleotides agree with TRBD1. Per the germline V gene, CDR1 is SGDLS and CDR2 is YYNGEE. With V trimmed by 3 bases and J by 2 bases, 7 bases remained unmatched. The length of the CDR3 is 15 residues. The CDR3 DNA reads as TGTGCCAGCAGCGGAACCCGACAGGGAAACTATGGCTACACCTTC. The encoded protein is CASSGTRQGNYGYTF.

The chain couples TRBV6-1 to TRBJ1-2; no clear D gene. Trimming removed 3 bases from V and 4 bases from J, with 12 bases in between. CDR1 is MNHNS and CDR2 is SASEGT in the germline V gene. CDR3 length equals 14 residues. The CDR3 is CASSEARHSYGYTF. The CDR3 nucleotides read TGTGCCAGCAGTGAGGCCCGTCACTCCTATGGCTACACCTTC.

This clone has just a few counts. V usage is TRBV6-6 and J usage is TRBJ1-4; D not certain. V shed 6 bases and J shed 7 bases, with 9 bases lying between them. CDR1 is MNHNY and CDR2 is SVGAGI in the germline V gene (reference sequence). The CDR3 covers 12 residues. The CDR3 protein is CASSPVGEKLFF. CDR3 in DNA: TGTGCCAGCAGCCCAGTGGGTGAAAAACTGTTTTTT.

The rearrangement uses TRBV5-1 and TRBJ2-5; D possibly corresponds to TRBD1 (7 bases). The CDR3 length is 15 residues. Trimming cost V 1 base and J 3 bases, with 13 bases left between them. Germline CDR1 reads SGHRS; CDR2 reads YFSETQ. The chain's CDR3 is CASSLRGTVEETQYF. In DNA, the CDR3 is TGCGCCAGCAGCTTGCGCGGGACAGTGGAAGAGACCCAGTACTTC.

This rearrangement joins TRBV4-1 to TRBJ1-1, with unresolved D. Germline-derived CDR1 and CDR2 are MGHRA and YSYEKL. The CDR3 spans 15 residues. V was clipped by 2 bases and J by 2 bases, with 12 bases between them. Here the CDR3 DNA reads TGCGCCAGCAGCCAAAGGAGAGCCGGAAACACTGAAGCTTTCTTT. This gives the protein CASSQRRAGNTEAFF.

This clone came up a few times. The chain joins TRBV28 to TRBJ2-7; 10 positions match TRBD1. This CDR3 comprises 15 residues. Germline V gene data show CDR1 as MDHEN and CDR2 as SYDVKM. Trimming removed 6 bases from V and 4 bases from J; junction bases left unmatched: 9. CDR3 residues: CASSLPGQGTYEQYF. DNA of the CDR3: TGTGCCAGCAGCTTGCCGGGACAGGGGACTTACGAGCAGTACTTC.

The V gene is TRBV29-1, the J gene TRBJ1-3, with D unclear. The CDR3 totals 13 residues. V lost 4 bases and J 4 bases, leaving 11 bases between the germline ends. Germline V gives CDR1 SQVTM, CDR2 ANQGSEA. CDR3 residues: CSVVTRLGNTIYF. The CDR3 bases are TGCAGCGTTGTAACCAGGCTGGGAAACACCATATATTTT.

The chain uses TRBV5-1 and TRBJ1-2; maybe TRBD1 (5 bases). In germline, CDR1 is SGHRS, CDR2 YFSETQ. The CDR3 totals 15 residues. The germline V and J ends were trimmed by 0 bases and 2 bases, with 11 bases remaining between them. Here the CDR3 DNA reads TGCGCCAGCAGCTTGGCGGGCAGGGCAAACTATGGCTACACCTTC. This gives the protein CASSLAGRANYGYTF.

This clone was seen a few times. The chain links TRBV5-4 to TRBJ2-5; a possible D gene is TRBD1 (5 bases). Trimming left V 2 bases short and J 5 bases short, with 16 bases between. The germline CDR1 and CDR2 sequences are SGHNT and YYREEE (reference sequence). The CDR3 runs to 15 residues. CDR3 sequence reads: CASSLIGRGKETQYF. The CDR3 region has the DNA TGTGCCAGCAGCTTAATCGGTAGGGGTAAGGAGACCCAGTACTTC.

The chain recombines TRBV7-2 with TRBJ2-5; 8 bases match TRBD1. Trimming removed 6 bases from V and 5 bases from J; junction bases left unmatched: 8. CDR3 length: 14 amino acids. Per the germline V gene, CDR1 is SGHTA and CDR2 is FQGNSA. The CDR3 here is CASRTPTGAETQYF. CDR3 nucleotides: TGTGCCAGCAGAACCCCGACAGGGGCGGAGACCCAGTACTTC. Filled out from reference TRBV7-2 and TRBJ2-5, the complete variable domain reads GAGVSQSPSNKVTEKGKDVELRCDPISGHTALYWYRQSLGQGLEFLIYFQGNSAPDKSGLPSDRFSAERTGGSVSTLTIQRTQQEDSAVYLCASRTPTGAETQYFGPGTRLLVL.

The V call is TRBV7-8, the J call TRBJ2-7; D is ambiguous. Germline values: CDR1 SGHVS, CDR2 FQNEAQ. This CDR3 region has 15 residues. Trimming removed 5 bases from V and 0 bases from J, with 14 bases in between. This CDR3 is CASSLGWASSYEQYF. In DNA form, the CDR3 reads TGTGCCAGCAGCCTAGGGTGGGCCAGCTCCTACGAGCAGTACTTC.

This clone was seen a handful of times. V gene TRBV27 combines with J gene TRBJ2-7; 11 bases are a match to TRBD1. Germline trimming cut 5 bases from V and 6 bases from J; bases unmatched to any gene: 3. Germline V gives CDR1 MNHEY, CDR2 SMNVEV (reference sequence). The CDR3 length is 13 residues. CDR3 nucleotides: TGTGCCAGCAGTGGGGACAGGGGGGTCGAGCAGTACTTC. Its protein product is CASSGDRGVEQYF.

The chain employs TRBV2 and TRBJ1-6, with 7 bases aligning to TRBD1. This CDR3 has 17 amino acids. CDR1 and CDR2 (germline): SNHLY, FYNNEI. V lost 3 bases and J lost 4; bases outside the gene matches: 9. The CDR3 nucleotides are TGTGCCAGCAGTGAGTCCAAGGGGACAGATTATAATTCACCCCTCCACTTT. It specifies CASSESKGTDYNSPLHF.

The chain recombines TRBV6-1 with TRBJ2-3; D could derive from TRBD1 or TRBD2 (5 bases each). Germline lookup yields CDR1 MNHNS and CDR2 SASEGT. Trimming left V 4 bases short and J 5 bases short, with 16 bases between. The CDR3 consists of 15 residues. CDR3 DNA sequence: TGTGCCAGCAGTGTATGGGGGAATCATGGAGATACGCAGTATTTT. It specifies CASSVWGNHGDTQYF.

In its sample, this clone was seen a few times. The chain recombines TRBV6-6 with TRBJ2-1; D gene uncertain. The CDR3 consists of 12 residues. Trimming left V 6 bases short and J 9 bases short, with 12 bases between. Germline CDR1 MNHNY, CDR2 SVGAGI (reference sequence). The CDR3 DNA follows: TGTGCCAGCAGCGACCCAGTCGCTGAGCAGTTCTTC. This encodes CASSDPVAEQFF.

This clone was seen only a few times. The chain is built from TRBV10-3 and TRBJ2-5; 7 bases match TRBD2. The CDR3 length is 15 residues. Per germline, CDR1 ENHRY and CDR2 SYGVKD. The V segment lost 4 bases and the J segment 5 bases; nucleotides outside the gene matches: 10. CDR3: CAISAGGGGTETQYF. In nucleotides, the CDR3 is TGTGCCATCAGTGCCGGTGGGGGAGGGACGGAGACCCAGTACTTC.

V usage is TRBV25-1 and J usage is TRBJ1-2; D ambiguous. The germline gives CDR1 MGHDK, CDR2 SYGVNS. The CDR3 has 13 amino acids. With 3 bases removed from V and 7 bases from J, the gap between germline ends came to 12 bases. The CDR3 region has the DNA TGTGCCAGCAGTGAGGGCAGCTACCGTGGCTACACCTTC. It is translated as CASSEGSYRGYTF.

This clone has a handful of counts. This sequence joins TRBV7-3 and TRBJ2-1; a weak D match, TRBD2 (5 bases). V lost 4 bases and J 5 bases, leaving 18 bases between the germline ends. The CDR3 extends over 16 amino acids. Germline lookup yields CDR1 SGHTA and CDR2 FQGTGA. CDR3 amino acids: CASSSLDRGGDNEQFF. The CDR3 coding sequence is TGTGCCAGCAGCTCCTTGGACCGGGGTGGTGACAATGAGCAGTTCTTC.